The 16 T cell receptor beta chains listed next were all sequenced from one sample in a study of blood T cell repertoires in COVID-19. Sequenced by immunoSEQ multiplex PCR; TCRdb stores in-frame clones only, minus some. The sample includes some 53,000 clones, about nine tenths of them seen just once. The sequenced sample consisted of peripheral blood. All receptors derive from a man in his 70s with acute or convalescent COVID-19.

The chain has TRBV6-5 and TRBJ1-1, with D uncertain. The CDR3 runs to 15 residues. CDR1 is MNHEY and CDR2 is SVGAGI in the germline V gene. V was pared by 2 bases and J by 0 bases, with 10 bases between. CDR3 sequence: CASSYQAILNTEAFF. The DNA of the CDR3 is TGTGCCAGCAGTTACCAAGCGATTCTGAACACTGAAGCTTTCTTT.

The chain recombines TRBV15 with TRBJ1-1; D call uncertain. The CDR3 runs 13 residues. The germline V and J ends were trimmed by 4 bases and 4 bases, with 10 bases remaining between them. Germline V gene lookup returns CDR1 LNHNV and CDR2 YYDKDF (reference sequence). The DNA of the CDR3 is TGTGCCACCAGCATCAACGCGGGCACTGAAGCTTTCTTT. Amino acids: CATSINAGTEAFF.

The chain has TRBV12-5 and TRBJ2-7, with D possibly TRBD2 on 6 matching bases. There are 14 residues in the CDR3. The germline V and J ends were trimmed by 2 bases and 5 bases, with 13 bases remaining between them. CDR1 is LGHNT and CDR2 is FRNRAP in the germline V gene. The CDR3 DNA reads TGTGCTAGTGGTTTGCCGCGGGAATTCAACGAGCAGTACTTC. It is translated as CASGLPREFNEQYF.

The V gene is TRBV5-5, the J gene TRBJ2-1; D remains ambiguous. This CDR3 has 13 residues. Per germline, CDR1 SGHKS and CDR2 YYEKEE (reference sequence). Trimming removed 5 bases from V and 0 bases from J, with 6 bases in between. The CDR3 coding sequence is TGTGCCAGCAGACTTTCCTCCTACAATGAGCAGTTCTTC. Protein: CASRLSSYNEQFF.

This clone has just one count. This chain uses TRBV19 with TRBJ2-7; 8 bases map to TRBD1. CDR1 LNHDA and CDR2 SQIVND come from the germline V gene (reference sequence). The trim removed 10 bases at V and 6 bases at J, leaving 11 bases unmatched. This CDR3 region has 13 residues. CDR3 sequence reads: CATSDRGLGEQYV. DNA of the CDR3: TGTGCCACTTCTGACAGGGGCCTTGGCGAGCAGTACGTC.

The rearrangement links TRBV4-1 to TRBJ1-1; D not certain. This CDR3 contains 14 residues. Germline V gene sequence: CDR1 MGHRA, CDR2 YSYEKL. Trimming pared 3 bases from V and 4 bases from J, leaving 12 bases between. As DNA, the CDR3 is TGCGCCAGCAGCCAGGTCCAGACGGGCACTGAAGCTTTCTTT. This translates into CASSQVQTGTEAFF.

This clone showed up just once. V usage is TRBV19 and J usage is TRBJ1-3; perhaps TRBD1 as D (6 bases). This CDR3 contains 18 residues. Germline lookup yields CDR1 LNHDA and CDR2 SQIVND (reference sequence). Deletions cut 3 bases from V and 1 base from J, with 19 bases between. CDR3 amino acids: CASSIRQGGGNSGNTIYF. The CDR3 region has the DNA TGTGCCAGTAGTATTCGACAAGGCGGGGGCAATTCTGGAAACACCATATATTTT.

The chain carries TRBV25-1 and TRBJ1-2; 7 bases align to TRBD1. Losses at the gene ends were 8 bases for V and 3 bases for J; bases not matched to a gene: 3. Germline loops: CDR1 MGHDK, CDR2 SYGVNS. CDR3 length: 12 amino acids. CDR3 protein: CASRDSYYGYTF. CDR3 bases: TGTGCCAGCCGGGACAGTTACTATGGCTACACCTTC.

V is TRBV9 and J is TRBJ2-1, with D possibly matching TRBD2 (5 bases). The germline CDR1 and CDR2 sequences are SGDLS and YYNGEE. Trimming left V 4 bases short and J 10 bases short, with 18 bases between. CDR3 length: 14 residues. The CDR3 DNA sequence: TGTGCCAGCAGCCGGACTCCCACTACTGAGGAGCAGTTCTTC. This translates into CASSRTPTTEEQFF.

The J gene is TRBJ1-5, the V gene TRBV19; no firm D call. V lost 3 bases to trimming and J lost 5 bases, with 8 bases between them. This CDR3 is 13 amino acids long. CDR1 is LNHDA and CDR2 is SQIVND in the germline V gene (reference sequence). CDR3 protein: CASSIFSDQPQHF. CDR3 nucleotide sequence: TGTGCCAGTAGTATTTTTTCCGATCAGCCCCAGCATTTT.

This chain connects TRBV9 to TRBJ2-3; 7 bases are a match to TRBD1. CDR3 size: 14 residues. CDR1 and CDR2 from the germline V gene are SGDLS and YYNGEE. V trimming: 6 bases; J trimming: 1 base; junction bases outside the gene matches: 5. The CDR3 DNA follows: TGTGCCAGCAATTACCAGGGGGGCACAGATACGCAGTATTTT. It codes for CASNYQGGTDTQYF.

This chain joins TRBV3-1 (or the pseudogene TRBV3-2) and TRBJ1-1; possible D gene TRBD1, 5 bases. Germline V gives CDR1 LGHDT, CDR2 YNNKEL (reference sequence). CDR3 length equals 14 residues. Between the trimmed V and J ends, which lost 1 base and 4 bases, there was a span of 10 bases. The CDR3 region has the DNA TGTGCCAGCAGCCAAGTTGGGGGGAGCACTGAAGCTTTCTTT. This gives the protein CASSQVGGSTEAFF.

CDR3 bases: TGTGCCAGCAGCTCTGTACAGGGGTCAGGGAACACTGAAGCTTTCTTT. It is translated as CASSSVQGSGNTEAFF. The chain uses TRBV5-8 and TRBJ1-1; 7 bases agree with TRBD1. V lost 3 bases and J lost 1; bases outside the gene matches: 9. The V gene's germline CDR1 is SGHTS and CDR2 YDEGEE. The CDR3 spans 16 residues.

This rearrangement joins TRBV7-9 to TRBJ1-1; D is perhaps TRBD1 (6 bases). V dropped 7 bases and J dropped 2 bases, with 20 bases sitting between them. The germline CDR1 and CDR2 sequences are SEHNR and FQNEAQ (reference sequence). This CDR3 spans 16 amino acids. CDR3 residues: CASTQTGTRVNTEAFF. CDR3 DNA sequence: TGTGCCAGCACCCAAACAGGGACGAGGGTAAACACTGAAGCTTTCTTT.

The chain carries TRBV30 and TRBJ2-5; weak D call: TRBD2 (5 bases). Germline CDR1 GTSNPN, CDR2 SVGIG (reference sequence). This CDR3 is 10 amino acids long. V dropped 4 bases and J dropped 5 bases, with 5 bases sitting between them. The DNA of the CDR3 is TGTGCCTGGACTAGCGAGACCCAGTACTTC. The encoded protein is CAWTSETQYF.

This chain connects TRBV6-2 or TRBV6-3 to TRBJ1-1, with TRBD1 matching over 9 bases. The CDR3 is made up of 17 amino acids. V lost 3 bases and J lost 1; bases outside the gene matches: 9. Per germline, CDR1 MNHEY and CDR2 SVGEGT. The CDR3 loop reads CASSYHRGRVENTEAFF. The CDR3 DNA is TGTGCCAGCAGTTATCACAGGGGGCGGGTTGAGAACACTGAAGCTTTCTTT.